This entry concerns a single T cell receptor beta chain. Its specificity is unknown. Germline-derived CDR1 and CDR2 are ENHRY and SYGVKD. Between the trimmed V and J ends, which lost 2 bases and 1 base, there was a span of 11 bases. The CDR3 contains 15 residues. The data are from a study of blood T cells in healthy people across ages. The study's findings and limits: Changes seen in expanded clonotypes were possibly confounded by donor CMV status left unknown. Conclusively comparing naive with antigen-experienced cells was impossible with unsorted PBMCs. Compared with aged donors, long-lived donors showed fewer expanded clones, suggesting selection. The percentage of naive T cells correlated strongly with TCR beta diversity.

It was with a sample-barcoded 5' primer and a J-beta primer mix that a second PCR of about 7 to 12 cycles was run. TCRdb redid the calling of the 5' RACE reads with MiXCR, one entry per CDR3 protein. The sample records about 570,000 distinct CDR3 sequences, roughly a quarter being singletons. This chain links TRBV10-3 with TRBJ2-5; no firm D call. What was sequenced was blood. The clonotype was recovered from a woman between 70 and 85 years old in good health. Written as DNA, the CDR3 is TGTGCCATCAGTGAGAACACGCAGGTCCAAGAGACCCAGTACTTC. This translates into CAISENTQVQETQYF.